This T cell receptor beta chain is from a study of blood T cell repertoires in COVID-19. Study-wide background: COVID-19 samples from acute and convalescent phases originated in the United States, Italy and Spain.

Trimming removed 2 bases from V and 4 bases from J, with 12 bases in between. Germline loops: CDR1 SGHRS, CDR2 YFSETQ. The CDR3 totals 14 residues. Generated by immunoSEQ multiplex PCR, the TCRdb table keeps only in-frame clones and is missing some. In the table there are more than 60,000 clones, roughly 90% of which are singletons. The sample taken for sequencing was peripheral blood. The chain joins TRBV5-1 to TRBJ1-2; possible D gene TRBD1, 6 bases. This TCR derives from a man aged 50-59 years with acute or convalescent COVID-19. CDR3 sequence reads: CASSFSGESYGYTF. In DNA, the CDR3 is TGCGCCAGCAGCTTCTCAGGGGAGTCCTATGGCTACACCTTC.